The rows below give T cell receptor beta chains drawn from one sample of a study of blood T cell repertoires in COVID-19. Using immunoSEQ multiplex PCR, the repertoire was profiled, and TCRdb retains in-frame clones only, with some absent. The table records roughly 80,000 clones, around 83% of them present only once. Input material: peripheral blood. The source of these receptors is a woman between 55 and 75 years old with acute or convalescent COVID-19. Each CDR3 is given with its conserved first and last residue. A D gene is named only where the DNA matches it firmly. Not every row has a clone size; where given, it reads once, few, many or a size class.

16,TRBJ2-3,-,TRBV7-2,TRBD1,CASSSRRQGSTDTQYF,TGTGCCAGCAGCTCCCGGAGACAGGGGAGCACAGATACGCAGTATTTT
15,TRBJ2-1,once,TRBV5-8,-,CASSQIWGEWNEQFF,TGTGCCAGCAGTCAAATATGGGGGGAGTGGAATGAGCAGTTCTTC
15,TRBJ1-3,few,TRBV6-6,TRBD1,CASRRDSLSGNTIYF,TGTGCCAGCAGACGGGACAGCTTATCTGGAAACACCATATATTTT
14,TRBJ1-5,-,TRBV7-2,TRBD1,CASSPRTGDQPQHF,TGTGCCAGCAGCCCCCGGACAGGAGATCAGCCCCAGCATTTT
15,TRBJ2-7,-,TRBV5-1,TRBD2,CASSLGTSGGFEQYF,TGCGCCAGCAGCTTGGGGACTAGCGGGGGATTCGAGCAGTACTTC
14,TRBJ1-2,few,TRBV28,TRBD1,CASSLRGPSYGYTF,TGTGCCAGCAGTTTAAGGGGGCCCTCCTATGGCTACACCTTC
16,TRBJ2-1,-,TRBV4-2,TRBD2,CASREPGLANYNEQFF,TGTGCCAGCCGGGAACCGGGACTAGCGAACTACAATGAGCAGTTCTTC
15,TRBJ1-1,-,TRBV5-1,-,CASSPETGKNTEAFF,TGCGCCAGCAGCCCAGAAACAGGGAAGAACACTGAAGCTTTCTTT
14,TRBJ2-2,once,TRBV10-1,-,CASSISTGSGELFF,TGCGCCAGCAGTATCTCAACAGGGTCCGGGGAGCTGTTTTTT
15,TRBJ1-1,-,TRBV9,TRBD1,CASSQTSRGDSVAFF,TGTGCCAGCAGCCAAACATCGCGGGGGGACAGTGTCGCTTTCTTT
16,TRBJ2-7,-,TRBV10-1,TRBD1,CASSESGTGGSYEQYF,TGCGCCAGCAGTGAGTCAGGTACAGGGGGTTCCTACGAGCAGTACTTC
14,TRBJ2-3,-,TRBV27,TRBD1,CASSQRTGLDTQYF,TGTGCCAGCAGTCAAAGGACAGGCCTAGATACGCAGTATTTT
16,TRBJ1-4,-,TRBV19,-,CASSARGGVTNEKLFF,TGTGCCAGTAGTGCCCGGGGTGGGGTAACCAATGAAAAACTGTTTTTT
17,TRBJ1-1,-,TRBV5-5,-,CASSQSPTGLWNTEAFF,TGTGCCAGCAGCCAGAGTCCTACGGGACTTTGGAACACTGAAGCTTTCTTT
14,TRBJ1-5,-,TRBV6-2/TRBV6-3,-,CASSSDRPNQPQHF,TGTGCCAGCAGCTCAGACAGACCCAATCAGCCCCAGCATTTT
13,TRBJ1-2,once,TRBV5-1,-,CASSPTTSYGYTF,TGCGCCAGCAGCCCGACAACTTCCTATGGCTACACCTTC
19,TRBJ1-6,-,TRBV11-2,TRBD1,CASSPRPRGQSSYNSPLHF,TGTGCCAGCAGCCCCCGGCCTAGGGGACAGAGCTCCTATAATTCACCCCTCCACTTT
14,TRBJ2-3,-,TRBV6-5,-,CATSGLRSTDTQYF,TGTGCCACCTCAGGGCTAAGAAGCACAGATACGCAGTATTTT
14,TRBJ1-2,-,TRBV3-1/TRBV3-2,TRBD1,CASSHIDRDYGYTF,TGTGCCAGCAGCCACATTGACAGGGACTATGGCTACACCTTC
16,TRBJ2-5,-,TRBV4-2,TRBD2,CASSQGTSGEQETQYF,TGTGCCAGCAGCCAGGGGACTAGCGGCGAACAAGAGACCCAGTACTTC
16,TRBJ1-5,-,TRBV4-2,-,CASSPKGDNSNQPQHF,TGTGCCAGCAGCCCAAAGGGGGACAATAGCAATCAGCCCCAGCATTTT
16,TRBJ2-5,-,TRBV6-2/TRBV6-3,TRBD2,CASSTLKAGGRKTQYF,TGTGCCAGCAGTACCCTAAAAGCGGGGGGGCGGAAGACCCAGTACTTC
15,TRBJ2-2,-,TRBV30,-,CAWSKRRTNTGELFF,TGTGCCTGGAGTAAGAGGCGAACGAACACCGGGGAGCTGTTTTTT
13,TRBJ1-1,-,TRBV7-9,-,CASSPAGNTEAFF,TGTGCCAGCAGCCCGGCGGGGAACACTGAAGCTTTCTTT
13,TRBJ1-1,few,TRBV29-1,-,CSAQGSENTEAFF,TGCAGCGCCCAGGGGTCAGAGAACACTGAAGCTTTCTTT
13,TRBJ2-5,-,TRBV29-1,TRBD2,CSAGLAGGQTQYF,TGCAGCGCCGGACTAGCGGGGGGCCAGACCCAGTACTTC
14,TRBJ2-1,-,TRBV10-1,TRBD2,CASSDAGVAHEQFF,TGCGCCAGCAGTGACGCGGGAGTGGCTCATGAGCAGTTCTTC